The present T cell receptor beta chain was sequenced within a study of PD-L1 blockade in urothelial cancer (dated by TCRdb to about 2017). Regarding the research as a whole: Every patient began therapy in 2014 and was given atezolizumab 1,200 mg intravenously every 3 weeks. Pretreatment tumor samples, along with matched peripheral blood serially collected before and after atezolizumab treatment, were subjected to TCR sequencing. A median of roughly 140,000 T cells and some 82,000 unique TCRs was obtained from blood samples, and a median clonality of around 0.08 was observed. Durable clinical benefit meant progression-free survival longer than 6 months, and TCR features were also tested against progression-free and overall survival. About 85% of the roughly 30 patients were males with bladder-origin urothelial cancer, and about 60% of the roughly 30 reported a prior smoking history. Pretreatment blood TCR-seq was available for twenty-nine patients, at least one posttreatment blood collection was obtained for around 25 patients, and tumor TCR-seq was available for around 25 patients. Fewer than ten patients reached durable clinical benefit, while some 20 patients did not. The study, an exploratory multi-omic analysis, examined somatic, immune and clinical correlates of response to PD-L1 blockade with atezolizumab in urothelial cancer. In the same patients, pretreatment tumors underwent whole exome sequencing and RNA sequencing in addition to TCR sequencing. Patients had an ECOG performance status of 0 or 1 and had received between 0 and 3 prior chemotherapy regimens. Blood samples were analyzed at 3 weeks after treatment start (second dose) and at 6 weeks after treatment start. Here is what the overall study found, with its caveats: Among patients with durable benefit, tumor-associated TCR clones showed greater expansion in peripheral blood 3 weeks after treatment started (n of about 21, p = 0.022). Because of the small sample size (n of about 30) and the many exploratory analyses performed, the results are intended to be regarded as hypothesis-generating. Improved progression-free and overall survival was found to be associated with pretreatment peripheral blood TCR clonality below the median.

V was cut back by 6 bases and J by 0 bases, leaving a gap of 23 bases between them. The CDR3 runs 18 residues from the cysteine to the phenylalanine. Kept here is only the CDR3 DNA, which spans 54 bases and is read in frame from base 1. Taken from the germline V gene, the CDR1 and CDR2 loops are MDHEN and SYDVKM. This specimen's time point label, per the study, means: peripheral blood 6 weeks after treatment start. The cohort included 25 to 30 patients with locally advanced or metastatic urothelial carcinoma who were treated at Memorial Sloan Kettering on a trial protocol. Peripheral blood mononuclear cells were collected pretreatment and during treatment, with between 1 and 8 total time points obtained per patient. The Qiagen DNeasy Blood extraction kit was used to purify genomic DNA from total PBMCs and from tumor samples. Collected pretreatment and during treatment, PBMCs were isolated and stored as previously described.

This clone was recorded only once. Its antigen is not yet known. One base away there is no much larger clone; base qualities are not given. Each PCR received spiked-in synthetic TCR analog templates so that absolute template abundance could be estimated from read counts. Using the immunoSEQ assay, TCRbeta CDR3 regions were amplified from genomic DNA with bias-controlled V and J gene primers. Sequencing of rearranged TCRbeta segments was performed at approximately 20X coverage. In the source study's methods: Sequencing errors were corrected by clustering and CDR3s were annotated against IMGT to assign V, D and J genes. Downstream analyses used only productive TCRbeta rearrangements and left out out-of-frame or stop-codon sequences. Clonality was computed as one minus Shannon entropy normalized by the log of the number of unique productive sequences. Clones differing between time points or between blood and tumor were identified by Fisher's exact test with Benjamini-Hochberg correction at adjusted p below 0.01. What TCRdb holds here is the immuneACCESS table cut down to in-frame rearrangements. Part of the clones is not present; checked against another copy, under half of the missing clones reflect an unresolved V gene, and the others are unexplained. From that table come the V and J calls and clone size; the DNA was used to work out D and trimming. This sample is represented by about 76,000 clones; more than 85% of them were singletons. Of the sample, more than 0.85% falls within the top ten clones.

The sequence was collected from an elderly woman with urothelial cancer. This sample comprised PBMCs, obtained around atezolizumab (anti-PD-L1) treatment. The sequence joins TRBV28 to TRBJ1-2; a confident D gene designation cannot be given. The nucleotide sequence is TGTGCCAGCAGCCCACCGCAGGCCTCAGTGTTCCCTAACTATGGCTACACCTTC. Its protein product is CASSPPQASVFPNYGYTF.